This TCR beta chain derives from a study of Ad26.COV2.S vaccination and SARS-CoV-2 variants. Treatment indicated: over 15 received Ad26.COV2.S at low or high dose, single or two shots; about five received placebo; per-sample allocation not given. Sampling happened 63 days after the first vaccine or placebo injection. Boston provided a donor who was an adult aged 18-55 years. Looked up from germline, CDR1 is GTSNPN and CDR2 is SVGIG (reference sequence). J was trimmed by 11 bases and V by 1 base; bases with no gene match: 7. The CDR3 contains 12 residues. Sequencing was performed with immunoSEQ multiplex PCR; in TCRdb, only in-frame clones are kept and a portion is missing. The sample consists of about 350,000 clones, 88% of them appearing once.

The material sequenced was peripheral blood, taken in a trial of Ad26.COV2.S vaccine versus placebo. This clonotype originated in a person between 18 and 65 years old who received the Ad26.COV2.S COVID-19 vaccine or a placebo. The rearrangement joins TRBV30 to TRBJ1-1, with TRBD1 matching over 7 bases. The CDR3 sequence: CAWSEGAGGAFF. The DNA of the CDR3 is TGTGCCTGGAGTGAAGGGGCAGGGGGGGCTTTCTTT.